A selection of T cell receptor beta chains follows, all from one sample in a study of cytomegalovirus exposure and HLA in healthy donors. Profiled with immunoSEQ multiplex PCR; TCRdb holds only in-frame clones, not every one. The repertoire consists of about 130,000 clones, with approximately 80% occurring once and the leading ten covering approximately 3.8%. Sequences were obtained from PBMCs. Source of these receptors: a man aged 40-49 years in good health and CMV-seronegative. Both conserved end residues are part of each CDR3. Fields, in order: V gene, D gene, J gene, clone size, CDR3 protein, CDR3 DNA. A D gene is named only where the DNA matches it firmly. Some rows mark clone size as missing; the rest say once, few, many or name a class of expanded clone.

v_call: TRBV5-6
d_call: -
j_call: TRBJ1-5
clone_size: -
cdr3_aa: CASSLEGWDQPQHF
cdr3_nt: TGTGCCAGCAGCTTGGAGGGGTGGGATCAGCCCCAGCATTTT

v_call: TRBV7-3
d_call: -
j_call: TRBJ1-1
clone_size: -
cdr3_aa: CASSLSLGAEAFF
cdr3_nt: TGTGCCAGCAGCTTATCATTGGGGGCGGAAGCTTTCTTT

v_call: TRBV2
d_call: TRBD1
j_call: TRBJ1-1
clone_size: -
cdr3_aa: CASTFGQGLPEAFF
cdr3_nt: TGTGCCAGCACCTTTGGACAGGGGTTACCTGAAGCTTTCTTT

v_call: TRBV28
d_call: -
j_call: TRBJ1-1
clone_size: -
cdr3_aa: CASSTYRDYHTEAFF
cdr3_nt: TGTGCCAGCAGCACATACCGGGACTACCACACTGAAGCTTTCTTT

v_call: TRBV21-1
d_call: -
j_call: TRBJ1-5
clone_size: few
cdr3_aa: CASSKGGTGKVGNQPQHF
cdr3_nt: TGTGCCAGCAGCAAAGGGGGGACAGGGAAAGTAGGCAATCAGCCCCAGCATTTT

v_call: TRBV9
d_call: TRBD2
j_call: TRBJ2-4
clone_size: -
cdr3_aa: CASSLGLAGEQNIQYF
cdr3_nt: TGTGCCAGCAGCCTAGGACTAGCGGGGGAACAAAACATTCAGTACTTC

v_call: TRBV5-4
d_call: -
j_call: TRBJ2-5
clone_size: -
cdr3_aa: CASSSGDLKGRQYF
cdr3_nt: TGTGCCAGCAGCTCGGGGGACCTCAAGGGCCGCCAGTACTTC

v_call: TRBV7-2
d_call: TRBD1
j_call: TRBJ2-1
clone_size: once
cdr3_aa: CASSTRTGSGEQFF
cdr3_nt: TGTGCCAGCAGCACTCGGACAGGGTCTGGTGAGCAGTTCTTC

v_call: TRBV4-3
d_call: -
j_call: TRBJ2-1
clone_size: -
cdr3_aa: CASSQDPAALPSYNEQFF
cdr3_nt: TGCGCCAGCAGCCAAGACCCAGCGGCCCTTCCCTCCTACAATGAGCAGTTCTTC

v_call: TRBV29-1
d_call: -
j_call: TRBJ2-7
clone_size: -
cdr3_aa: CSVEPSTHEQYF
cdr3_nt: TGCAGCGTTGAGCCTAGCACCCACGAGCAGTACTTC

v_call: TRBV4-2
d_call: TRBD1
j_call: TRBJ2-1
clone_size: few
cdr3_aa: CASSQGDRGSYNEQFF
cdr3_nt: TGTGCCAGCAGCCAAGGGGACAGGGGCTCCTACAATGAGCAGTTCTTC

v_call: TRBV7-2
d_call: -
j_call: TRBJ2-1
clone_size: few
cdr3_aa: CASSQTSGIPQFF
cdr3_nt: TGTGCCAGCAGTCAGACCAGCGGCATCCCACAGTTCTTC

v_call: TRBV7-9
d_call: -
j_call: TRBJ1-4
clone_size: -
cdr3_aa: CASSSIKGEADGEKLFF
cdr3_nt: TGTGCCAGCAGCTCCATCAAGGGAGAGGCGGACGGTGAAAAACTGTTTTTT